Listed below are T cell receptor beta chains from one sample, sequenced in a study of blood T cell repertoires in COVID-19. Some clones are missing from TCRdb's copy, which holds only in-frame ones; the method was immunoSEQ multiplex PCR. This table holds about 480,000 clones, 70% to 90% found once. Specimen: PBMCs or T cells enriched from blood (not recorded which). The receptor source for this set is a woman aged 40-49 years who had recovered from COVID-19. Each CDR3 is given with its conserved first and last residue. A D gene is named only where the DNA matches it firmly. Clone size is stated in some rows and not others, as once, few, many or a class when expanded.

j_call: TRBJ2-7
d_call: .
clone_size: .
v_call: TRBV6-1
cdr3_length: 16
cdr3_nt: TGTGCCAGCAGTGAATACACAGGATTGACCGCTCGGGAGCAGTACTTC
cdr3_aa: CASSEYTGLTAREQYF

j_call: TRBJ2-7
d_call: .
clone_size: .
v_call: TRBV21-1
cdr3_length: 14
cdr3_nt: TGTGCCAGCAGCAAACTGACAGGGGGTAGCGAGCAGTACTTC
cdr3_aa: CASSKLTGGSEQYF

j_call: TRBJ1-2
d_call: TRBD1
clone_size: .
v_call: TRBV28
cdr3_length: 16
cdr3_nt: TGTGCCAGCAGGCCAGAACAGGGGGATTTTAACTATGGCTACACCTTC
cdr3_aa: CASRPEQGDFNYGYTF

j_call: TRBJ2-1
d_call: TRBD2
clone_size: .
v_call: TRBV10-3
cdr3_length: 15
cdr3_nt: TGTGCCATCAGTGACCCCCGACTAGCGGGCCGAGAGCAGTTCTTC
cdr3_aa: CAISDPRLAGREQFF

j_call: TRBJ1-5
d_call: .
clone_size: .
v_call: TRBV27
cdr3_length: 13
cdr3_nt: TGTGCCAGCAGTACAGGCTTCCCCGGGCCCCAGCATTTT
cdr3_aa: CASSTGFPGPQHF

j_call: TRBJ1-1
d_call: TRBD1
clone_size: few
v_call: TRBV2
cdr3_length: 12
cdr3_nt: TGTGCCAGCAGCACCGACAGGGATGAAGCTTTCTTT
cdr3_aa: CASSTDRDEAFF

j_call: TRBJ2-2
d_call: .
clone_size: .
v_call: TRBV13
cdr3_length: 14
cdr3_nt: TGTGCCAGCAGCCCCGGACTGAACACCGGGGAGCTGTTTTTT
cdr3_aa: CASSPGLNTGELFF

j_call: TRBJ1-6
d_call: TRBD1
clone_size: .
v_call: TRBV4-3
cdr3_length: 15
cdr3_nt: TGCGCCAGCAGCCAAGATTTAAGGGGGCGGTCACCCCTCCACTTT
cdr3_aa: CASSQDLRGRSPLHF

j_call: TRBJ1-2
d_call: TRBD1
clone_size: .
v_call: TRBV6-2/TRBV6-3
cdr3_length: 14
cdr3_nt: TGTGCCAGCAGTAAAACCTCGACAGGGAGCGGCTACACCTTC
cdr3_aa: CASSKTSTGSGYTF

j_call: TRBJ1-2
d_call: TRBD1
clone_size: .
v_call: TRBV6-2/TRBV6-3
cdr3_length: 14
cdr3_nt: TGTGCCAGCAGCCTACTCGACAGGGCGAGTGGCTACACCTTC
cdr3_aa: CASSLLDRASGYTF

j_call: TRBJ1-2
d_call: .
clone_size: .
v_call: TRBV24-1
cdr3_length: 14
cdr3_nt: TGTGCCACCAGTGAACCAGGGTCTCCCTATGGCTACACCTTC
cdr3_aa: CATSEPGSPYGYTF

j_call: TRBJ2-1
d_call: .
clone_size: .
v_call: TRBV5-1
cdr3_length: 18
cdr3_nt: TGCGCCAGCAGCTTGCGTCTCGGGACACCCAAGGGCTACAATGAGCAGTTCTTC
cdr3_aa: CASSLRLGTPKGYNEQFF

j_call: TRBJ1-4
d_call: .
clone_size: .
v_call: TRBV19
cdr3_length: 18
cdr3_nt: TGTGCCAGTAGTATATACGGGCAGGGTCCCTACACTAATGAAAAACTGTTTTTT
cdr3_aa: CASSIYGQGPYTNEKLFF

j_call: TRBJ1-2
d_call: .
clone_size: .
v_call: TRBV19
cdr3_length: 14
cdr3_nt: TGTGCCAGTAGTATAGGGGCAGGGGCCTATGGCTACACCTTC
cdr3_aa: CASSIGAGAYGYTF

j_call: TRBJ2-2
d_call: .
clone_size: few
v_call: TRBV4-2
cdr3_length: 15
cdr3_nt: TGTGCCAGCAGCCAAGAGAAGGGGTTCACCGGGGAGCTGTTTTTT
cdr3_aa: CASSQEKGFTGELFF

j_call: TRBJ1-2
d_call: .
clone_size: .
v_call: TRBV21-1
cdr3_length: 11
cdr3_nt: TGCGATTCCCGGAGGGGCTATGGCTACACCTTC
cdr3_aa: CDSRRGYGYTF

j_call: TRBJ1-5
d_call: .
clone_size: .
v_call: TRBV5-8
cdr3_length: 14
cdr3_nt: TGTGCCAGCAGCTTGGGGACAGACAATCAGCCCCAGCATTTT
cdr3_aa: CASSLGTDNQPQHF

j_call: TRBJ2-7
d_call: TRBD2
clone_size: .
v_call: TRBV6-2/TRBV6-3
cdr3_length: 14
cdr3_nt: TGTGCCAGCAGTCGACTAGCGGGATACTACGAGCAGTACTTC
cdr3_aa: CASSRLAGYYEQYF

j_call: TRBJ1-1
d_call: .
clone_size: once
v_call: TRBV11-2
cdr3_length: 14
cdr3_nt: TGTGCCAGCAGCCCAATCGCGGGGAACACTGAAGCTTTCTTT
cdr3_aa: CASSPIAGNTEAFF

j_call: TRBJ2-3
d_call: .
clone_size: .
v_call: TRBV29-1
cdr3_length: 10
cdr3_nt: TGCAGCGTTAAAGCGGATACGCAGTATTTT
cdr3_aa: CSVKADTQYF

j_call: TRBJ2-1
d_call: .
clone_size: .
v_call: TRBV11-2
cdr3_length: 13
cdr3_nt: TGTGCCAGCAGCTTAGTAGAATCCACTGAGCAGTTCTTC
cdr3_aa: CASSLVESTEQFF

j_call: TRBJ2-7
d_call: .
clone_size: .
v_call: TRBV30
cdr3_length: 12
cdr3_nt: TGTGCCTGGAGTGTAAACGGCTACGAGCAGTACTTC
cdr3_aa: CAWSVNGYEQYF

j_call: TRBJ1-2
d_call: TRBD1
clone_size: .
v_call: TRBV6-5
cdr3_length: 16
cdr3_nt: TGTGCCAGCAGTTACTATTCAGGGGGCGGCGGCTATGGCTACACCTTC
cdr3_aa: CASSYYSGGGGYGYTF

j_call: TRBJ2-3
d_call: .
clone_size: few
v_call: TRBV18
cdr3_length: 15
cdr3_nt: TGTGCCAGCTCACCTCAACAAACCAACACAGATACGCAGTATTTT
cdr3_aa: CASSPQQTNTDTQYF

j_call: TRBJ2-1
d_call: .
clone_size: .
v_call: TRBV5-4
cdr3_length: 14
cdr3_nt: TGTGCCAGCAGTTCTAGAGCGGGCCTTAGGGAGCAGTTCTTC
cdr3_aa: CASSSRAGLREQFF

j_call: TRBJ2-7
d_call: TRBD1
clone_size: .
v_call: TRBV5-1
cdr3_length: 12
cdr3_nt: TGCGCCAGTGGGGACAGGACCTACGAGCAGTACTTC
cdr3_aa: CASGDRTYEQYF

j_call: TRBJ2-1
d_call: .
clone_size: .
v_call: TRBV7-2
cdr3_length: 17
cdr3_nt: TGTGCCAGCAGCTTAACGGGACTCTCTTTTAACTACAATGAGCAGTTCTTC
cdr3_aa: CASSLTGLSFNYNEQFF

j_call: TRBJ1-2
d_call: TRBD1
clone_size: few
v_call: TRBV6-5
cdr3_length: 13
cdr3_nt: TGTGCCAGCAATAGACAGGGGAGGGATGGCTACACCTTC
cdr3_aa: CASNRQGRDGYTF